These T cell receptor beta chains were read from a single sample in a study of beta chain features in type 1 diabetes. Here immunoSEQ multiplex PCR was the method, and the copy in TCRdb shows in-frame clones only, minus some. There are about 45,000 clones in the sample; around 50% occur only once, and 2.1% lies in the top ten. Sequencing used Tregs from blood. These receptors were taken from a woman between 18 and 29 years old in good health. The CDR3 runs from the conserved cysteine through the conserved F or W. The D gene is left open where the match is weak. Expanded clones get a size class; other rows say once, few or many, or leave the size out.

J gene: TRBJ2-5; D gene: TRBD1; clone size: -; V gene: TRBV18; CDR3 length: 15; CDR3 protein: CASSPPTGGRETQYF; CDR3 DNA: TGTGCCAGCTCACCTCCGACAGGGGGCCGTGAGACCCAGTACTTC
J gene: TRBJ2-2; D gene: TRBD2; clone size: -; V gene: TRBV29-1; CDR3 length: 16; CDR3 protein: CSASPSAGGFGGELFF; CDR3 DNA: TGCAGCGCATCCCCCTCAGCGGGAGGGTTTGGCGGGGAGCTGTTTTTT
J gene: TRBJ1-5; D gene: TRBD1; clone size: -; V gene: TRBV19; CDR3 length: 15; CDR3 protein: CASSMAGTGNQPQHF; CDR3 DNA: TGTGCCAGTAGTATGGCTGGGACAGGCAATCAGCCCCAGCATTTT
J gene: TRBJ1-5; D gene: TRBD1; clone size: -; V gene: TRBV30; CDR3 length: 14; CDR3 protein: CAWKRDRGTQPQHF; CDR3 DNA: TGTGCCTGGAAAAGAGACAGGGGGACTCAGCCCCAGCATTTT
J gene: TRBJ2-1; D gene: TRBD2; clone size: medium-sized; V gene: TRBV10-3; CDR3 length: 13; CDR3 protein: CAIGGLASNEQFF; CDR3 DNA: TGTGCCATCGGGGGACTAGCGTCGAATGAGCAGTTCTTC
J gene: TRBJ2-5; D gene: -; clone size: few; V gene: TRBV18; CDR3 length: 15; CDR3 protein: CASSEYPGAEETQYF; CDR3 DNA: TGTGCCAGCTCGGAGTACCCAGGGGCCGAAGAGACCCAGTACTTC
J gene: TRBJ1-2; D gene: TRBD1; clone size: -; V gene: TRBV11-2; CDR3 length: 15; CDR3 protein: CASSWTGSNNYGYTF; CDR3 DNA: TGTGCCAGCAGCTGGACAGGGTCCAATAACTATGGCTACACCTTC
J gene: TRBJ2-1; D gene: TRBD2; clone size: few; V gene: TRBV6-5; CDR3 length: 15; CDR3 protein: CASSQAGGVYNEQFF; CDR3 DNA: TGTGCCAGCAGCCAAGCGGGAGGTGTCTACAATGAGCAGTTCTTC
J gene: TRBJ1-1; D gene: -; clone size: -; V gene: TRBV28; CDR3 length: 14; CDR3 protein: CASSLLSVNTEAFF; CDR3 DNA: TGTGCCAGCAGTTTATTATCGGTTAACACTGAAGCTTTCTTT
J gene: TRBJ2-7; D gene: -; clone size: -; V gene: TRBV5-1; CDR3 length: 13; CDR3 protein: CASSLGQGGEQYF; CDR3 DNA: TGCGCCAGCAGCTTGGGGCAGGGCGGCGAGCAGTACTTC
J gene: TRBJ2-5; D gene: -; clone size: -; V gene: TRBV30; CDR3 length: 13; CDR3 protein: CAWSGSGQETQYF; CDR3 DNA: TGTGCCTGGAGTGGTAGCGGCCAAGAGACCCAGTACTTC
J gene: TRBJ2-5; D gene: TRBD2; clone size: -; V gene: TRBV7-9; CDR3 length: 16; CDR3 protein: CASSLALAGVQETQYF; CDR3 DNA: TGTGCCAGCAGCTTAGCTTTAGCGGGGGTCCAAGAGACCCAGTACTTC
J gene: TRBJ1-6; D gene: -; clone size: once; V gene: TRBV5-6; CDR3 length: 13; CDR3 protein: CASSPRTREPLHF; CDR3 DNA: TGTGCCAGCAGCCCTCGCACGAGGGAGCCCCTCCACTTT
J gene: TRBJ2-2; D gene: -; clone size: -; V gene: TRBV27; CDR3 length: 15; CDR3 protein: CASSLGHSGTGELFF; CDR3 DNA: TGTGCCAGCAGTCTGGGACACTCGGGCACCGGGGAGCTGTTTTTT
J gene: TRBJ2-2; D gene: -; clone size: few; V gene: TRBV27; CDR3 length: 15; CDR3 protein: CASSLSAGNSGELFF; CDR3 DNA: TGTGCCAGCAGTTTATCGGCAGGGAATTCCGGGGAGCTGTTTTTT
J gene: TRBJ2-3; D gene: -; clone size: -; V gene: TRBV7-6; CDR3 length: 13; CDR3 protein: CASSLRNTDTQYF; CDR3 DNA: TGTGCCAGCAGCTTGCGAAACACAGATACGCAGTATTTT
J gene: TRBJ1-6; D gene: TRBD1; clone size: once; V gene: TRBV7-3; CDR3 length: 14; CDR3 protein: CASSPGTGFTPLHF; CDR3 DNA: TGTGCCAGCAGCCCGGGGACAGGGTTTACACCCCTCCACTTT
J gene: TRBJ2-1; D gene: -; clone size: -; V gene: TRBV28; CDR3 length: 14; CDR3 protein: CASRLTGKPNEQFF; CDR3 DNA: TGTGCCAGCAGGCTAACGGGGAAACCAAATGAGCAGTTCTTC
J gene: TRBJ2-1; D gene: -; clone size: few; V gene: TRBV18; CDR3 length: 14; CDR3 protein: CASSPTDPQGEQFF; CDR3 DNA: TGTGCCAGCTCCCCAACGGACCCCCAGGGGGAGCAGTTCTTC
J gene: TRBJ2-1; D gene: -; clone size: -; V gene: TRBV10-1; CDR3 length: 17; CDR3 protein: CASSEQAGPISYNEQFF; CDR3 DNA: TGCGCCAGCAGTGAGCAGGCAGGGCCTATCTCCTACAATGAGCAGTTCTTC
J gene: TRBJ2-5; D gene: -; clone size: -; V gene: TRBV27; CDR3 length: 13; CDR3 protein: CASSLSGAGTQYF; CDR3 DNA: TGTGCCAGCAGTTTATCGGGGGCTGGGACCCAGTACTTC
J gene: TRBJ2-1; D gene: TRBD2; clone size: few; V gene: TRBV28; CDR3 length: 16; CDR3 protein: CASSRGGSPVYNEQFF; CDR3 DNA: TGTGCCAGCAGCCGGGGGGGATCCCCAGTTTACAATGAGCAGTTCTTC
J gene: TRBJ2-2; D gene: TRBD2; clone size: few; V gene: TRBV19; CDR3 length: 14; CDR3 protein: CASSGLADTGELFF; CDR3 DNA: TGTGCCAGTAGTGGCCTAGCGGACACCGGGGAGCTGTTTTTT
J gene: TRBJ1-5; D gene: -; clone size: -; V gene: TRBV18; CDR3 length: 16; CDR3 protein: CASSSDSLYSNQPQHF; CDR3 DNA: TGTGCCAGCTCATCCGACAGTTTATATAGCAATCAGCCCCAGCATTTT
J gene: TRBJ1-6; D gene: TRBD1; clone size: -; V gene: TRBV27; CDR3 length: 18; CDR3 protein: CASSSIRTGERSSSPLHF; CDR3 DNA: TGTGCCAGCAGCTCAATTAGGACAGGGGAAAGGAGTAGTTCACCCCTCCACTTT
J gene: TRBJ2-7; D gene: -; clone size: -; V gene: TRBV28; CDR3 length: 13; CDR3 protein: CASSTPSTARQYF; CDR3 DNA: TGTGCCAGCAGTACGCCTTCGACAGCTCGGCAGTACTTC
J gene: TRBJ1-2; D gene: TRBD1; clone size: once; V gene: TRBV28; CDR3 length: 13; CDR3 protein: CASSSGQNYGYTF; CDR3 DNA: TGTGCCAGCAGTTCGGGACAGAACTATGGCTACACCTTC
J gene: TRBJ2-5; D gene: -; clone size: -; V gene: TRBV5-1; CDR3 length: 11; CDR3 protein: CAGSLYETQYF; CDR3 DNA: TGCGCCGGCAGCTTGTATGAGACCCAGTACTTC
J gene: TRBJ2-1; D gene: TRBD2; clone size: few; V gene: TRBV7-3; CDR3 length: 14; CDR3 protein: CAIRGLAGEDEQFF; CDR3 DNA: TGTGCCATCCGGGGACTAGCGGGAGAGGATGAGCAGTTCTTC
J gene: TRBJ2-7; D gene: TRBD1; clone size: -; V gene: TRBV25-1; CDR3 length: 14; CDR3 protein: CASSFAGTGGEQYF; CDR3 DNA: TGTGCCAGCAGTTTCGCCGGGACAGGGGGCGAGCAGTACTTC
J gene: TRBJ1-1; D gene: TRBD1; clone size: few; V gene: TRBV5-5; CDR3 length: 15; CDR3 protein: CASSFNRGANTEAFF; CDR3 DNA: TGTGCCAGCAGCTTCAACAGGGGGGCAAACACTGAAGCTTTCTTT
J gene: TRBJ2-7; D gene: -; clone size: -; V gene: TRBV18; CDR3 length: 13; CDR3 protein: CASSPDLDIEQYF; CDR3 DNA: TGTGCCAGCTCACCTGACCTGGACATTGAGCAGTACTTC
J gene: TRBJ2-3; D gene: -; clone size: few; V gene: TRBV7-2; CDR3 length: 16; CDR3 protein: CASSLKGVVVTDTQYF; CDR3 DNA: TGTGCCAGCAGCTTAAAAGGGGTAGTCGTCACAGATACGCAGTATTTT
J gene: TRBJ2-5; D gene: -; clone size: -; V gene: TRBV19; CDR3 length: 13; CDR3 protein: CASSIPGRETQYF; CDR3 DNA: TGTGCCAGTAGTATTCCCGGTCGGGAGACCCAGTACTTC
J gene: TRBJ2-3; D gene: TRBD2; clone size: few; V gene: TRBV6-1; CDR3 length: 15; CDR3 protein: CASGRLAGATDTQYF; CDR3 DNA: TGTGCCAGCGGAAGACTAGCGGGAGCCACAGATACGCAGTATTTT
J gene: TRBJ2-2; D gene: TRBD2; clone size: -; V gene: TRBV5-1; CDR3 length: 14; CDR3 protein: CASSWTSPSGELFF; CDR3 DNA: TGCGCCAGCAGCTGGACTAGCCCCAGCGGGGAGCTGTTTTTT
J gene: TRBJ2-4; D gene: -; clone size: few; V gene: TRBV29-1; CDR3 length: 15; CDR3 protein: CSVVLRFRAKNIQYF; CDR3 DNA: TGCAGCGTGGTCCTCAGGTTCAGGGCCAAAAACATTCAGTACTTC
J gene: TRBJ2-1; D gene: TRBD2; clone size: -; V gene: TRBV29-1; CDR3 length: 14; CDR3 protein: CSSSGTSGYNEQFF; CDR3 DNA: TGCAGCTCCTCCGGGACTAGCGGTTACAATGAGCAGTTCTTC
J gene: TRBJ2-1; D gene: -; clone size: -; V gene: TRBV11-2; CDR3 length: 14; CDR3 protein: CASSPRPSRGEQFF; CDR3 DNA: TGTGCCAGCAGCCCCAGACCCTCTAGGGGTGAGCAGTTCTTC
J gene: TRBJ2-5; D gene: TRBD1; clone size: -; V gene: TRBV29-1; CDR3 length: 14; CDR3 protein: CSVDRTGTLETQYF; CDR3 DNA: TGCAGCGTTGACCGGACAGGGACGTTGGAGACCCAGTACTTC
J gene: TRBJ2-1; D gene: TRBD1; clone size: -; V gene: TRBV9; CDR3 length: 15; CDR3 protein: CASSAGTGWRNEQFF; CDR3 DNA: TGTGCCAGCAGCGCCGGGACAGGGTGGAGGAATGAGCAGTTCTTC
J gene: TRBJ1-5; D gene: -; clone size: -; V gene: TRBV25-1; CDR3 length: 14; CDR3 protein: CASSEYTANQPQHF; CDR3 DNA: TGTGCCAGCAGTGAATATACAGCTAATCAGCCCCAGCATTTT
J gene: TRBJ2-7; D gene: TRBD1; clone size: once; V gene: TRBV30; CDR3 length: 13; CDR3 protein: CAWTGTGPYEQYF; CDR3 DNA: TGTGCCTGGACCGGGACAGGACCCTACGAGCAGTACTTC
J gene: TRBJ2-2; D gene: -; clone size: -; V gene: TRBV7-9; CDR3 length: 16; CDR3 protein: CASSPGGGAKTGELFF; CDR3 DNA: TGTGCCAGCAGCCCTGGAGGGGGCGCGAAAACCGGGGAGCTGTTTTTT
J gene: TRBJ1-2; D gene: -; clone size: -; V gene: TRBV7-9; CDR3 length: 11; CDR3 protein: CAFGGSYGYTF; CDR3 DNA: TGTGCCTTCGGCGGCAGCTATGGCTACACCTTC
J gene: TRBJ1-3; D gene: TRBD1; clone size: -; V gene: TRBV5-5; CDR3 length: 17; CDR3 protein: CASSLVGTGPSGNTIYF; CDR3 DNA: TGTGCCAGCAGCTTGGTTGGGACAGGCCCCTCTGGAAACACCATATATTTT
J gene: TRBJ2-7; D gene: -; clone size: -; V gene: TRBV29-1; CDR3 length: 10; CDR3 protein: CGVLNYEQYF; CDR3 DNA: TGCGGCGTTCTCAACTACGAGCAGTACTTC
J gene: TRBJ2-5; D gene: TRBD1; clone size: few; V gene: TRBV29-1; CDR3 length: 13; CDR3 protein: CSVARTGLETQYF; CDR3 DNA: TGCAGCGTTGCACGGACAGGACTAGAGACCCAGTACTTC